This TCR beta chain emerged from a study of blood T cell repertoires in COVID-19. Study overall: Samples came from the United States, Italy and Spain, spanning acute and convalescent COVID-19.

This clone was seen just once. The repertoire was sequenced with immunoSEQ multiplex PCR; TCRdb's copy has only in-frame clones and lacks some. The table lists 130,000 to 150,000 clones, 80% to 90% of them singletons. Sequences were obtained from peripheral blood. This TCR was recovered from a woman in her forties or fifties with acute or convalescent COVID-19.

The CDR3 DNA sequence: TGTGCCAGCAGTGATTGGGAGACAGGGACCCTTAGCAATCAGCCCCAGCATTTT. Translated, it gives CASSDWETGTLSNQPQHF. The chain is built from TRBV2 and TRBJ1-5; TRBD1 aligns across 7 bases. Germline lookup yields CDR1 SNHLY and CDR2 FYNNEI. The CDR3 is 18 residues long. The V segment lost 3 bases and the J segment 0 bases; nucleotides outside the gene matches: 11.